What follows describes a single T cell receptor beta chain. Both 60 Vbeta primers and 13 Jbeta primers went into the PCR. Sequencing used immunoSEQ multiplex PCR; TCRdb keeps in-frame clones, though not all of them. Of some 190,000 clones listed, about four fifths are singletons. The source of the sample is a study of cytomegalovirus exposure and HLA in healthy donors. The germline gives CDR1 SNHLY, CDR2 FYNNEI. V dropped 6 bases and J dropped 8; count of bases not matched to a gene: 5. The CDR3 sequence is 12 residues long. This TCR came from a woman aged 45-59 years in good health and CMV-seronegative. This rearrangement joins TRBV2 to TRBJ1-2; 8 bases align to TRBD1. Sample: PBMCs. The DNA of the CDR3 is TGTGCCAGCAGCGAGACAGGGGAAGGCTACACCTTC. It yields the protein CASSETGEGYTF. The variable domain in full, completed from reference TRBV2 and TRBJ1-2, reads EPEVTQTPSHQVTQMGQEVILRCVPISNHLYFYWYRQILGQKVEFLVSFYNNEISEKSEIFDDQFSVERPDGSNFTLKIRSTKLEDSAMYFCASSETGEGYTFGSGTRLTVV.